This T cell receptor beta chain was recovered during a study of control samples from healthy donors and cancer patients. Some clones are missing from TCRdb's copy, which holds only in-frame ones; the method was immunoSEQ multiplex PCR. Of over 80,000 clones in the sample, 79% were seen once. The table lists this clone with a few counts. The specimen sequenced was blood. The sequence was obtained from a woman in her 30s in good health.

CDR3 loop: CASSLARRTNTEAFF. The CDR3 DNA sequence: TGTGCCAGCAGCTTGGCCCGCAGGACGAACACTGAAGCTTTCTTT. V is TRBV5-8 and J is TRBJ1-1; no reliable D call. Trimming pared 0 bases from V and 1 base from J, leaving 10 bases between. Germline V gives CDR1 SGHTS, CDR2 YDEGEE. This CDR3 region has 15 residues.